The next 20 T cell receptor beta chains were all read from a single sample in a study of technical replicates of blood from a handful of donors. Data came from immunoSEQ multiplex PCR; TCRdb stores just in-frame clones and leaves some out. The data show 13,000 or so clones, around 95% seen once. Specimen: PBMCs. The receptors derive from a human donor in good health.

This chain uses TRBV6-1 with TRBJ1-2; D may be TRBD1 (5 bases). The V gene's germline CDR1 is MNHNS and CDR2 SASEGT. Trimming removed 6 bases from V and 4 bases from J, with 15 bases in between. The CDR3 covers 14 residues. The CDR3 sequence is CASREWGVSYGYTF. In DNA, the CDR3 is TGTGCCAGCAGGGAATGGGGGGTAAGCTATGGCTACACCTTC.

V is TRBV2 and J is TRBJ2-2; D unresolved. The V gene's germline CDR1 is SNHLY and CDR2 FYNNEI. The CDR3 has 13 residues. Trimming removed 4 bases from V and 7 bases from J, with 10 bases in between. The DNA of the CDR3 is TGTGCCAGCAGTGCTACTATGGGCGGGGAGCTGTTTTTT. Translating gives CASSATMGGELFF.

The V and J genes are TRBV5-1 and TRBJ2-5; 8 bases are shared with TRBD1. With V trimmed by 0 bases and J by 2 bases, 3 bases remained unmatched. The germline gives CDR1 SGHRS, CDR2 YFSETQ. The CDR3 loop spans 15 amino acids. The CDR3 here is CASSLGDRKQETQYF. The CDR3 coding sequence is TGCGCCAGCAGCTTGGGGGACAGGAAGCAAGAGACCCAGTACTTC.

The rearrangement uses TRBV6-1 and TRBJ2-1; TRBD2 agrees at 8 bases. Germline CDR1 reads MNHNS; CDR2 reads SASEGT. Germline trimming cut 5 bases from V and 7 bases from J; bases unmatched to any gene: 7. This CDR3 spans 14 amino acids. The DNA of the CDR3 is TGTGCCAGCAGTAATAAGCGGGAGATAAATGAGCAGTTCTTC. Protein sequence: CASSNKREINEQFF.

This chain joins TRBV5-1 and TRBJ2-6; D not resolved. The CDR3 spans 16 residues. Trimming shortened V by 0 bases and J by 0 bases, and 7 bases separated the two germline ends. In germline, CDR1 is SGHRS, CDR2 YFSETQ. CDR3 bases: TGCGCCAGCAGCTTGGTCGGGTCCTCTGGGGCCAACGTCCTGACTTTC. It translates to CASSLVGSSGANVLTF.

The chain combines TRBV10-2 with TRBJ2-7; 12 nucleotides agree with TRBD2. This CDR3 spans 14 amino acids. V trimming: 8 bases; J trimming: 4 bases; junction bases outside the gene matches: 6. Germline-derived CDR1 and CDR2 are WSHSY and SAAADI. The CDR3 sequence: CASRLAGVNYEQYF. The CDR3 bases are TGCGCCAGCCGACTAGCGGGAGTAAATTACGAGCAGTACTTC.

The V call is TRBV2, the J call TRBJ1-4; no clear D. The CDR3 has 13 residues. V was pared by 6 bases and J by 8 bases, with 13 bases between. Germline V CDR1 and CDR2: SNHLY, FYNNEI. CDR3 bases: TGTGCCAGCAGCCCAGACTACGGGGAAAAACTGTTTTTT. Protein sequence: CASSPDYGEKLFF.

The CDR3 protein is CASSVGIAGGTPNTGELFF. As DNA, the CDR3 is TGTGCCAGCAGCGTAGGAATAGCGGGAGGAACGCCGAACACCGGGGAGCTGTTTTTT. V and J are TRBV5-4 and TRBJ2-2; 10 bases line up with TRBD2. The germline CDR1 and CDR2 sequences are SGHNT and YYREEE (reference sequence). The trim removed 4 bases at V and 0 bases at J, leaving 12 bases unmatched. The CDR3 length is 19 residues.

The chain links TRBV28 to TRBJ1-5; weak D call: TRBD1 (6 bases). V gave up 7 bases and J gave up 5 bases, with 18 bases separating them. The CDR3 has 15 residues. Per the germline V gene, CDR1 is MDHEN and CDR2 is SYDVKM. Here the CDR3 DNA reads TGTGCCAGCACCCAGGGGCAGGCCTACGATCAGCCCCAGCATTTT. This codes for CASTQGQAYDQPQHF.

The rearrangement uses TRBV28 and TRBJ1-1; D perhaps matches TRBD1 (5 bases). The V end was cut by 7 bases, the J end by 1 base, with 16 bases between. Per the germline V gene, CDR1 is MDHEN and CDR2 is SYDVKM. The CDR3 is made up of 15 amino acids. The CDR3 spells CASNRGGSENTEAFF. The CDR3 coding sequence is TGTGCCAGCAACCGGGGGGGTTCTGAGAACACTGAAGCTTTCTTT.

The gene calls are TRBV7-9 and TRBJ2-7; D ambiguous. Trimming took off 0 bases at V and 3 bases at J, with 6 bases between the two ends. This CDR3 has 13 residues. Germline V gene lookup returns CDR1 SEHNR and CDR2 FQNEAQ (reference sequence). The CDR3 DNA reads TGTGCCAGCAGCTTAGCCCACAGCTACGAGCAGTACTTC. This gives the protein CASSLAHSYEQYF.

J is TRBJ2-1 and V is TRBV19; D is ambiguous. The V gene lost 5 bases and the J gene lost 8 bases, with 13 bases spanning the gap. CDR1 and CDR2 from the germline V gene are LNHDA and SQIVND (reference sequence). This CDR3 comprises 13 residues. The CDR3 DNA is TGTGCCAGTAGTGATCCGGCCCGGGATGAGCAGTTCTTC. Amino acid sequence: CASSDPARDEQFF.

The chain links TRBV6-6 to TRBJ2-5; 10 bases map to TRBD2. J lost 5 bases, V lost 6 bases, and 3 bases had no gene match. The CDR3 is 13 amino acids. Germline V gene lookup returns CDR1 MNHNY and CDR2 SVGAGI (reference sequence). CDR3 sequence (DNA): TGTGCCAGCAGGGGGACTAGCGTGGAGACCCAGTACTTC. It translates to CASRGTSVETQYF.

The rearrangement joins TRBV6-6 to TRBJ2-7; TRBD1 aligns across 11 bases. The CDR3 has 15 residues. Germline values: CDR1 MNHNY, CDR2 SVGAGI (reference sequence). The J segment lost 3 bases and the V segment lost 2 bases, leaving 3 bases of the junction unmatched. CDR3 sequence reads: CASSYGQGASYEQYF. The DNA of the CDR3 is TGTGCCAGCAGTTACGGACAGGGGGCTAGCTACGAGCAGTACTTC.

The chain recombines TRBV30 with TRBJ1-3; 7 bases agree with TRBD1. V lost 1 base to trimming and J lost 9 bases; unmatched junction nucleotides: 6. CDR3 size: 13 residues. Per germline, CDR1 GTSNPN and CDR2 SVGIG (reference sequence). The chain's CDR3 is CAWSDRGAGTIYF. CDR3 bases: TGTGCCTGGAGTGACAGGGGCGCGGGCACCATATATTTT.

The genes are TRBV5-1 and TRBJ2-5, with 8 bases fitting TRBD2. The V gene's germline CDR1 is SGHRS and CDR2 YFSETQ. The CDR3 sequence is 14 residues long. The trim removed 4 bases at V and 1 base at J, leaving 3 bases unmatched. The CDR3 region is CASSTGTSQETQYF. Written as DNA, the CDR3 is TGCGCCAGCAGCACCGGGACTAGCCAAGAGACCCAGTACTTC.

The chain joins TRBV19 to TRBJ2-1; 8 nucleotides line up with TRBD1. The CDR3 runs to 17 residues. Germline-derived CDR1 and CDR2 are LNHDA and SQIVND (reference sequence). V shed 3 bases, J shed 9 bases, and the junction held 16 bases outside the gene matches. The CDR3 sequence: CASSMAPMGQGAGEQFF. The CDR3 DNA reads as TGTGCCAGTAGTATGGCCCCGATGGGGCAGGGGGCGGGTGAGCAGTTCTTC. The complete variable domain, with remaining parts taken from reference TRBV19 and TRBJ2-1, reads DGGITQSPKYLFRKEGQNVTLSCEQNLNHDAMYWYRQDPGQGLRLIYYSQIVNDFQKGDIAEGYSVSREKKESFPLTVTSAQKNPTAFYLCASSMAPMGQGAGEQFFGPGTRLTVL.

The chain has TRBV11-1 and TRBJ2-5; weak D call: TRBD2 (6 bases). Germline V CDR1 and CDR2: SGHAT, FQDESV (reference sequence). CDR3 length: 13 amino acids. The V and J ends lost 5 bases and 4 bases respectively, with 11 bases between them. This CDR3 reads CASSPGTGETQYF. The CDR3 nucleotides are TGTGCCAGCAGCCCCGGGACTGGAGAGACCCAGTACTTC.

The rearrangement joins TRBV6-4 to TRBJ2-2; D uncertain. The CDR3 covers 15 residues. V lost 3 bases, J lost 5 bases, and 13 bases lay in between. Germline V gene data show CDR1 as MRHNA and CDR2 as SNTAGT. For the CDR3, the DNA is TGTGCCAGCAGTGAACGGCCACAGACAACCGGGGAGCTGTTTTTT. It is translated as CASSERPQTTGELFF.

The rearrangement links TRBV6-5 to TRBJ1-1; the D is unclear. This CDR3 region has 13 residues. V was cut by 5 bases and J by 7 bases, with 14 bases left in between. CDR1 MNHEY and CDR2 SVGAGI come from the germline V gene. DNA for the CDR3: TGTGCCAGCAGTCCGAGTGATATCCGTGAAGCTTTCTTT. Residues: CASSPSDIREAFF.